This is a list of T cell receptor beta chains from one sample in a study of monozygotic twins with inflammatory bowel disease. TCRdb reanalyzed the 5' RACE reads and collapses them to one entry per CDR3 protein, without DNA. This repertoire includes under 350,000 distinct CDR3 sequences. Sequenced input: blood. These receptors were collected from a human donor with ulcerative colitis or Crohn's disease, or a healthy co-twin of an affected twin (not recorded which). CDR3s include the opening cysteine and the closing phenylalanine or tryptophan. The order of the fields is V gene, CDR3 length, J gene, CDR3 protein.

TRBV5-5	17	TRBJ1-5	CASSLVRGAIGNQPQHF
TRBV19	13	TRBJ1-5	CASSSDRGAPQHF
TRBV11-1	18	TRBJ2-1	CASSLKFKTSAINNEQFF
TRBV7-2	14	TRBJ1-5	CASSLGLFNQPQHF
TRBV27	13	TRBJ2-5	CASSTGQDESQYF
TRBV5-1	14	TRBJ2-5	CASGRTGGMETQYF
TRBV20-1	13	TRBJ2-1	CSPMAGGLDEQFF
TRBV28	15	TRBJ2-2	CASSADRVRTGELFF
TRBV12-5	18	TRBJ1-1	CASGLDPGSGSLVTEAFF
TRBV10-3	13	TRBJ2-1	CAINRDGWNEQFF
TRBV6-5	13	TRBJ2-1	CASNLLPEDEQFF
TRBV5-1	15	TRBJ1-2	CASSSQDGTISGYTF
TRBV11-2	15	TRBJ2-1	CASSLSGHRYNEQFF
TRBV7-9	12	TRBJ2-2	CASRGYTGELFF
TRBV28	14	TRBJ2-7	CASRDRDWSDEQYF
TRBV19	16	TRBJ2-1	CASSLGTGGLVNEQFF
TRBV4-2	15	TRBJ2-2	CASSQSGTNTGELFF
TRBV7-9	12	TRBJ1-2	CASSRGTDGYTF
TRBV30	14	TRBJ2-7	CAWNPGSTIYEQYF
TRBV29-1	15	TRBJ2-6	CSVVDRYSGANVLTF
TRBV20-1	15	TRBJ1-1	CSARAAHTTNTEAFF
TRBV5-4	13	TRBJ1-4	CASSLAGNEKLFF
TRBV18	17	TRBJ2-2	CASSPYHKTQTTGELFF
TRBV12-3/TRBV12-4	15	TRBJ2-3	CASKRAGKSTDTQYF
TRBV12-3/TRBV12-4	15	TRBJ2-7	CASSDPGTGIYEQYF
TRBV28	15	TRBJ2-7	CASSLPGGAGYEQYF
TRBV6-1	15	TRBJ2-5	CASRLKHGFWETQYF
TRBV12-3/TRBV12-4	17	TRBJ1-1	CASSPHGRQGLGTEAFF
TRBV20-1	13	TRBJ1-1	CSAMRAAYTEAFF
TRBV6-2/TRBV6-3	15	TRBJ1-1	CASSYRARMNTEAFF
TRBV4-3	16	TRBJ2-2	CASSLSDRGGTGELFF
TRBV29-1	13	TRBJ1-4	CSGSTATNEKLFF
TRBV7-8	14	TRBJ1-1	CASSLERGLTEAFF
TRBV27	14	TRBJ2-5	CASSPLGHQETQYF
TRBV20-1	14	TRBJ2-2	CSARRQVTTGELFF
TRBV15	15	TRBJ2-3	CATSTAQFRTDTQYF
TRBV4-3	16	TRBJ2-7	CASSRDRDTPRYEQYF